Following are 25 T cell receptor beta chains from one sample sequenced in a study of CXCR3-negative and CXCR3-positive naive CD8 T cells (dated by TCRdb to about 2019). The run used a NextSeq 550. The Human TCR Profiling Kit (MiLaboratory) was used to prepare UMI-labeled 5' RACE TRB cDNA libraries. Reads reprocessed by TCRdb are summarized as one entry per CDR3 protein sequence, and DNA is absent. The sample table includes over 45,000 distinct CDR3 sequences. About 0.42% of the sample comes from the top ten. The sequenced material came from naive CXCR3- CD8+ T cells from blood. What this sample's cell subset or site label stands for: CD45RO-CCR7+CD27+CD95- naive CD8+ T cells lacking CXCR3 (TNR3-). These receptors were taken from a human donor in good health. Some clones in this sample may be carry-over from other donors' samples.

The V call is TRBV29-1, the J call TRBJ2-7. The CDR3 has 11 amino acids. Germline V gene lookup returns CDR1 SQVTM and CDR2 ANQGSEA. CDR3 amino acids: CSVEHVYEQYF.

This sequence joins TRBV15 and TRBJ2-7. CDR1 is LNHNV, CDR2 YYDKDF, per germline (reference sequence). The CDR3 consists of 17 residues. The CDR3 sequence is CATSRDKAVVPRYEQYF.

J is TRBJ1-1 and V is TRBV5-5. The CDR3 runs to 13 residues. Germline V gene sequence: CDR1 SGHKS, CDR2 YYEKEE (reference sequence). The chain's CDR3 is CASSLLSGTEAFF.

The chain uses TRBV5-1 and TRBJ2-7; checking the TCRdb D call of TRBD1 is not possible without DNA. CDR1 and CDR2 (germline): SGHRS, YFSETQ. The CDR3 spans 15 residues. The CDR3 loop is CASSSFPGDSYEQYF.

The chain joins TRBV6-2 or TRBV6-3 to TRBJ2-7; the TCRdb D gene call, TRBD1, has no DNA to confirm it. The CDR3 extends over 16 amino acids. Germline V gene lookup returns CDR1 MNHEY and CDR2 SVGEGT. This chain's CDR3 is CASSPWTGIGSYEQYF.

V gene TRBV11-2 combines with J gene TRBJ2-7. Germline V gene sequence: CDR1 SGHAT, CDR2 FQNNGV. This CDR3 has 14 amino acids. The CDR3 loop is CASSLGIGFYEQYF. Together with reference TRBV11-2 and TRBJ2-7, the CDR3 gives the full variable domain: EAGVAQSPRYKIIEKRQSVAFWCNPISGHATLYWYQQILGQGPKLLIQFQNNGVVDDSQLPKDRFSAERLKGVDSTLKIQPAKLEDSAVYLCASSLGIGFYEQYFGPGTRLTVT.

The genes are TRBV29-1 and TRBJ2-5. Germline V gives CDR1 SQVTM, CDR2 ANQGSEA. The CDR3 has 11 residues. Here the CDR3 reads CSVEDLKTQYF. The full variable domain, with the rest looked up from reference TRBV29-1 and TRBJ2-5, is SAVISQKPSRDICQRGTSLTIQCQVDSQVTMMFWYRQQPGQSLTLIATANQGSEATYESGFVIDKFPISRPNLTFSTLTVSNMSPEDSSIYLCSVEDLKTQYFGPGTRLLVL.

The CDR3: CASSFAVTDTQYF. J is TRBJ2-3 and V is TRBV27. The CDR3 covers 13 residues. Looked up from germline, CDR1 is MNHEY and CDR2 is SMNVEV (reference sequence).

J is TRBJ2-1 and V is TRBV4-1; TCRdb names TRBD2, which stays unverified in the absence of DNA. Germline assignment: CDR1 MGHRA and CDR2 YSYEKL. CDR3 length: 17 residues. The CDR3 reads CASSHRLAGGPHNEQFF.

The chain combines TRBV25-1 with TRBJ1-1. Germline CDR1 is MGHDK and CDR2 is SYGVNS. The CDR3 covers 17 residues. CDR3 sequence: CASSFGGGGLVNTEAFF. Complete variable domain (other parts from reference TRBV25-1 and TRBJ1-1): EADIYQTPRYLVIGTGKKITLECSQTMGHDKMYWYQQDPGMELHLIHYSYGVNSTEKGDLSSESTVSRIRTEHFPLTLESARPSHTSQYLCASSFGGGGLVNTEAFFGQGTRLTVV.

The chain joins TRBV7-9 to TRBJ1-1; as DNA is missing, the TRBD1 call by TCRdb cannot be tested. Germline-derived CDR1 and CDR2 are SEHNR and FQNEAQ (reference sequence). The CDR3 consists of 13 residues. CDR3 region: CASSFRGATEAFF.

The V and J genes are TRBV18 and TRBJ2-6; TCRdb's D call, TRBD2, is unchecked because there is no DNA. This CDR3 contains 15 residues. Germline V gives CDR1 KGHSH, CDR2 LQKENI. CDR3 loop: CASSLEDSGANVLTF.

This sequence joins TRBV24-1 and TRBJ2-1; the D call from TCRdb, TRBD1, cannot be confirmed without DNA. Per germline, CDR1 KGHDR and CDR2 SFDVKD. The CDR3 length is 15 residues. The CDR3 sequence is CATSDPKQGSHEQFF.

The chain is built from TRBV27 and TRBJ2-6; TCRdb outputs TRBD2, but without DNA this stays unchecked. Looked up from germline, CDR1 is MNHEY and CDR2 is SMNVEV (reference sequence). The CDR3 covers 17 residues. The CDR3 region is CASSLYREASGASVLTF.

The rearrangement uses TRBV29-1 and TRBJ2-3. The CDR3 has 12 residues. In germline, CDR1 is SQVTM, CDR2 ANQGSEA. The CDR3 loop reads CSVDVGLDTRYF.

This rearrangement joins TRBV21-1 to TRBJ2-1; TCRdb proposes TRBD1, but this gene call is untestable without DNA. TRBV21-1 is annotated as a pseudogene. This CDR3 is 12 amino acids long. The CDR3 loop is CAIRDSWDEQFF.

The chain has TRBV29-1 and TRBJ2-1; with no DNA, the TCRdb D assignment of TRBD2 cannot be verified. CDR3 length: 14 amino acids. Germline V gene data show CDR1 as SQVTM and CDR2 as ANQGSEA. This chain's CDR3 is CSTPSGASYNEQFF.

J is TRBJ2-2 and V is TRBV5-1. The CDR3 has 14 residues. The germline gives CDR1 SGHRS, CDR2 YFSETQ. CDR3 sequence reads: CARSLYSGTGELFF.

The rearrangement uses TRBV7-6 and TRBJ1-1; TCRdb gives TRBD1 as the D gene, but with no DNA this cannot be confirmed. This CDR3 contains 14 residues. Germline V gene lookup returns CDR1 SGHVS and CDR2 FNYEAQ. The CDR3 sequence is CASNSEQGFTEAFF.

The chain couples TRBV4-2 to TRBJ2-5; the D gene TCRdb calls, TRBD1, cannot be checked with no DNA. This CDR3 is built from 16 residues. Germline-derived CDR1 and CDR2 are LGHNA and YNFKEQ. The CDR3: CASLGTDGDYQETQYF.

The chain combines TRBV7-2 with TRBJ2-1; TCRdb names TRBD1, which stays unverified in the absence of DNA. The V gene's germline CDR1 is SGHTA and CDR2 FQGNSA. The CDR3 extends over 15 amino acids. CDR3: CASPFQGQYYNEQFF. Filled out from reference TRBV7-2 and TRBJ2-1, the complete variable domain reads GAGVSQSPSNKVTEKGKDVELRCDPISGHTALYWYRQSLGQGLEFLIYFQGNSAPDKSGLPSDRFSAERTGGSVSTLTIQRTQQEDSAVYLCASPFQGQYYNEQFFGPGTRLTVL.

The rearrangement links TRBV7-9 to TRBJ2-3; TCRdb gives TRBD1 as the D gene, but with no DNA this cannot be confirmed. Germline CDR1 reads SEHNR; CDR2 reads FQNEAQ (reference sequence). The CDR3 covers 17 residues. The CDR3 loop is CASSLTVGQGSTDTQYF.

The chain is built from TRBV7-9 and TRBJ2-7; there is no DNA to check the TCRdb D call of TRBD1. This CDR3 contains 17 residues. The germline V gene has CDR1 SEHNR and CDR2 FQNEAQ (reference sequence). Here the CDR3 reads CASRGAGGGSQSYEQYF.

The chain couples TRBV7-2 to TRBJ1-2; lacking DNA, the TRBD1 call made by TCRdb goes unchecked. Per the germline V gene, CDR1 is SGHTA and CDR2 is FQGNSA. This CDR3 has 18 residues. The CDR3 loop reads CASSLTPPGQGRWSGYTF.

The V call is TRBV7-7, the J call TRBJ2-5; TCRdb picks TRBD1, but there is no DNA to check that call. Germline V gene data show CDR1 as SSHAT and CDR2 as FNYEAQ (reference sequence). This CDR3 has 14 residues. CDR3: CASSPPSEAETQYF.